Sequencing of this T cell receptor (beta chain) was carried out in a study of cytomegalovirus exposure and HLA in healthy donors. Regarding the study as a whole: Associated with cytomegalovirus, according to the listing, were 170 or so TCR beta chains. There were reportedly fewer N-insertions in an Asian-associated ancestry cluster than the approximately 600-donor mean, in a later analysis.

A remark on this clone: The antigen is undetermined.

PCR used 60 Vbeta primers and 13 Jbeta primers. Clones were read by immunoSEQ multiplex PCR, and TCRdb kept only the in-frame ones, dropping some. This sample has 55,000 to 85,000 clones; about nine tenths occur once, and the top ten carry approximately 1.9%. Per germline, CDR1 LNHDA and CDR2 SQIVND (reference sequence). The CDR3 runs 16 residues. Unmatched junction bases numbered 6, after V lost 4 bases and J lost 0 bases. The gene calls are TRBV19 and TRBJ2-1, with 7 positions matching TRBD1. This clonotype originated in a woman in her 30s in good health and CMV-seronegative. The sequencing sample was made of PBMCs. For the CDR3, the DNA is TGTGCCAGTAGTAGGGACAGCTATAGCTCCTACAATGAGCAGTTCTTC. This encodes CASSRDSYSSYNEQFF.